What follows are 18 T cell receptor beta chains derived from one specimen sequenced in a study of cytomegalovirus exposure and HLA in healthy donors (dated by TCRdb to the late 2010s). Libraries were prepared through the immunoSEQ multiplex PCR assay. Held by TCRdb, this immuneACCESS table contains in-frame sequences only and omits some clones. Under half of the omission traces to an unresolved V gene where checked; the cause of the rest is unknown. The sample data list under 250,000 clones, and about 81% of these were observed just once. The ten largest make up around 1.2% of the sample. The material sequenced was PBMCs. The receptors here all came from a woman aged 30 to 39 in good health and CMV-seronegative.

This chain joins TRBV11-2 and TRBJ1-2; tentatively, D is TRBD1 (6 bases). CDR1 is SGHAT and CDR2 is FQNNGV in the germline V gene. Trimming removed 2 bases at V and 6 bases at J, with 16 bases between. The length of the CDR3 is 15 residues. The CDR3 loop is CASSLMLGAPHGYTF. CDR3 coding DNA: TGTGCCAGCAGCTTAATGCTGGGGGCGCCCCATGGCTACACCTTC. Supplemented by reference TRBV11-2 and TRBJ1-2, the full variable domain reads EAGVAQSPRYKIIEKRQSVAFWCNPISGHATLYWYQQILGQGPKLLIQFQNNGVVDDSQLPKDRFSAERLKGVDSTLKIQPAKLEDSAVYLCASSLMLGAPHGYTFGSGTRLTVV.

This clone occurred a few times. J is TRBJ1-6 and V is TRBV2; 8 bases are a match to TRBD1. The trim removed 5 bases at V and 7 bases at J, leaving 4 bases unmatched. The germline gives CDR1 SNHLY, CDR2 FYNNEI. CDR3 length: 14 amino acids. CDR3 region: CASSTGGGNSPLHF. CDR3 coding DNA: TGTGCCAGCAGTACAGGGGGGGGAAATTCACCCCTCCACTTT.

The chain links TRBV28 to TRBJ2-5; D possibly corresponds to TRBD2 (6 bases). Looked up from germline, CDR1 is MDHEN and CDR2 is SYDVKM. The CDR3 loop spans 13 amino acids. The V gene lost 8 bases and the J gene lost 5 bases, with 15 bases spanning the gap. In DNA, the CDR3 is TGTGCCAGCCTCTTGGGAGGCGGGGAGACCCAGTACTTC. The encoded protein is CASLLGGGETQYF. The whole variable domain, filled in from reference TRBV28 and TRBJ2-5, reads DVKVTQSSRYLVKRTGEKVFLECVQDMDHENMFWYRQDPGLGLRLIYFSYDVKMKEKGDIPEGYSVSREKKERFSLILESASTNQTSMYLCASLLGGGETQYFGPGTRLLVL.

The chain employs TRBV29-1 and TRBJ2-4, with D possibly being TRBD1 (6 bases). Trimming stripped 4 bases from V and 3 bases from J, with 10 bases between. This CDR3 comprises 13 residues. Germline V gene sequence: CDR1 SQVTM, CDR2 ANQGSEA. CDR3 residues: CSVVTGSKNIQYF. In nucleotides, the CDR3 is TGCAGCGTTGTTACAGGGAGCAAAAACATTCAGTACTTC.

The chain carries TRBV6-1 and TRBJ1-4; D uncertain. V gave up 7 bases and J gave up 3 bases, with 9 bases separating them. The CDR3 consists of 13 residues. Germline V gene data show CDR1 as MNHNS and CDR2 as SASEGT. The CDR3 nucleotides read TGTGCCAGCACCCTGTTCCCTAATGAAAAACTGTTTTTT. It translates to CASTLFPNEKLFF.

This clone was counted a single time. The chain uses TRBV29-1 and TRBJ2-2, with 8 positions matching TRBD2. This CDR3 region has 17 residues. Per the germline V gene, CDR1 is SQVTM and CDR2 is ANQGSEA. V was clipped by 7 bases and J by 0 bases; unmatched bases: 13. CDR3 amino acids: CSAAFGLALSNTGELFF. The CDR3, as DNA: TGCAGCGCAGCTTTCGGACTAGCTCTTTCGAACACCGGGGAGCTGTTTTTT.

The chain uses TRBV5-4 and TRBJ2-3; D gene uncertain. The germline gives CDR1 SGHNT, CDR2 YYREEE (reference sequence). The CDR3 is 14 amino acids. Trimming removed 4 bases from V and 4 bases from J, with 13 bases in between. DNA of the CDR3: TGTGCCAGCAGCCAGCCCCGGGTCGCAGATACGCAGTATTTT. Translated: CASSQPRVADTQYF.

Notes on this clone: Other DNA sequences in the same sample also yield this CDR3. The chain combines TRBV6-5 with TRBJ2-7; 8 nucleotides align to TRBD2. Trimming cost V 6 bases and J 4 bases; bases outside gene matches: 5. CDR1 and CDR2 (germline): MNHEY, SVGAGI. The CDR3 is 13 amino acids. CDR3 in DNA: TGTGCCAGCAGAAAACGGGAGGGTTACGAGCAGTACTTC. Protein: CASRKREGYEQYF.

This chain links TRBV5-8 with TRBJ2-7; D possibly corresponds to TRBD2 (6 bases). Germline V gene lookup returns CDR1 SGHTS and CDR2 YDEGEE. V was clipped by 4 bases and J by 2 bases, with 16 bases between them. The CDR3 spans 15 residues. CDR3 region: CASSRRAAKTYEQYF. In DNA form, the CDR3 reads TGTGCCAGCAGCCGGAGGGCCGCCAAAACCTACGAGCAGTACTTC.

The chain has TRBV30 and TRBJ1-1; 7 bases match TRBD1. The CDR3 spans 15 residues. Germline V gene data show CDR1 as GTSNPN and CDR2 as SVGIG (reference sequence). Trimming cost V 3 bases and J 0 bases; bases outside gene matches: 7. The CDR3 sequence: CAWRRRGPLNTEAFF. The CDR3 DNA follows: TGTGCCTGGAGGAGAAGGGGGCCCCTGAACACTGAAGCTTTCTTT.

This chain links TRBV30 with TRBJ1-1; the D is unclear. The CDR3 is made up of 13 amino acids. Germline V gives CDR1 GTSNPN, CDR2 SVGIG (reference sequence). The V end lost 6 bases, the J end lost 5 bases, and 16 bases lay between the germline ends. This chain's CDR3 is CACSGEFGTEAFF. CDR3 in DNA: TGTGCCTGTTCCGGGGAGTTTGGAACTGAAGCTTTCTTT.

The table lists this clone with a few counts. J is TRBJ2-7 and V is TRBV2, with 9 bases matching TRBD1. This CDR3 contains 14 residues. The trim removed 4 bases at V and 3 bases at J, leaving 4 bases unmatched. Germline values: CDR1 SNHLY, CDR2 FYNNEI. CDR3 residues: CASSVTGGVYEQYF. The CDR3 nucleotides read TGTGCCAGCAGTGTTACAGGGGGCGTCTACGAGCAGTACTTC.

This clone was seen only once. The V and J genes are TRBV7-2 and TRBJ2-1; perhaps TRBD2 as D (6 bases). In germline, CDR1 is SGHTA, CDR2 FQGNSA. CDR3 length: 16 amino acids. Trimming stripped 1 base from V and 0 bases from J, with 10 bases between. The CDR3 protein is CASSLGSGSSYNEQFF. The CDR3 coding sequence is TGTGCCAGCAGCTTAGGTTCCGGGAGCTCCTACAATGAGCAGTTCTTC.

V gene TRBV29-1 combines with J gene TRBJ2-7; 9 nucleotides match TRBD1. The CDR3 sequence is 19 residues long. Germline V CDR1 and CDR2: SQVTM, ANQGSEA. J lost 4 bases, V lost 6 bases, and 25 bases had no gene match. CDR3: CSVGLGQGVGGRKEYEQYF. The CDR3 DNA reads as TGCAGCGTAGGCCTGGGACAGGGTGTGGGCGGTAGAAAGGAATACGAGCAGTACTTC.

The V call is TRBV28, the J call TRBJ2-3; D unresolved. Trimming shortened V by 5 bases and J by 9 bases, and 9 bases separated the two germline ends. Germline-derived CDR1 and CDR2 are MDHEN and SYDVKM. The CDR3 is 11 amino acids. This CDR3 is CASSAPRTQYF. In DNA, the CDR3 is TGTGCCAGCAGTGCCCCTAGGACGCAGTATTTT.

CDR3 DNA: TGTGCCAGCAGCAGGGTGGAATCACCCCTCCACTTT. Protein: CASSRVESPLHF. The chain combines TRBV6-1 with TRBJ1-6, with a tentative D call TRBD1 (5 bases). CDR1 MNHNS and CDR2 SASEGT come from the germline V gene. There are 12 residues in the CDR3. The V end was cut by 6 bases, the J end by 10 bases, with 10 bases between.

The CDR3 bases are TGTGCCAGCAGTTCCCCCCCAGGGGCCGGCACTGAAGCTTTCTTT. Translating gives CASSSPPGAGTEAFF. The chain combines TRBV6-5 with TRBJ1-1; weak D call: TRBD1 (6 bases). V was shortened by 4 bases and J by 4 bases, with 16 bases between the two germline ends. The CDR3 is 15 residues long. Germline CDR1 is MNHEY and CDR2 is SVGAGI.

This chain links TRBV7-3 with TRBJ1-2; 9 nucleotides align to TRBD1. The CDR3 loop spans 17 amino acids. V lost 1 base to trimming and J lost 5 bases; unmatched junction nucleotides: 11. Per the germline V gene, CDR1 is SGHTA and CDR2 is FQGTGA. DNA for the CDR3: TGTGCCAGCAGCTTAAGACGGCCGGGACAGGGATCGTATGGCTACACCTTC. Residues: CASSLRRPGQGSYGYTF.